A selection of T cell receptor beta chains follows, all from one sample in a study of blood T cells in healthy people across ages. TCRdb re-called the 5' RACE reads through MiXCR, storing one row per CDR3 protein. The sample contains approximately 780,000 distinct CDR3 sequences, 25% to 30% of which appear only once. The same specimen was also included in a second study, on T cells of mothers and their children.

The sequencing input was blood. The receptors were gathered from a boy under 18 in good health. Both conserved end residues are part of each CDR3.

v_call,cdr3_aa
TRBV6-5,CASSYSTGQETQYF
TRBV29-1,CNVVSGGLEQYF
TRBV3-1,CASSQEWASGDTQYF
TRBV6-6,CASSPFQETQYF
TRBV10-3,CAISEVTGSTTDTQYF
TRBV6-5,CASSLDRELYEQYF
TRBV5-1,CASSLAGQDQETQYF
TRBV9,CASSSTDSSHEQYF
TRBV10-2,CASPSGEAHTDTQYF
TRBV7-9,CASSIYRDTEAFF
TRBV10-2,CANSELGEAFF
TRBV5-1,CASSLGGWDPGEKLFF
TRBV27,CASSLSGLNEQFF
TRBV12-3/TRBV12-4,CASSFMGTQYF
TRBV21-1,CASSTGKRAKSIQYF
TRBV12-3/TRBV12-4,CASSSNRGHQETQYF
TRBV7-6,CASSPPINEQFF
TRBV29-1,CSGEGLATDTQYF
TRBV2,CASSEWPNEKLFF
TRBV3-1,CASSQRDGGNEKLFF
TRBV15,CATSRVFYSSYNEQFF
TRBV12-3/TRBV12-4,CASLARGRYEQYF
TRBV11-2,CASSLAARGRYEQYF
TRBV12-3/TRBV12-4,CASRYDGGNTEAFF
TRBV12-3/TRBV12-4,CASSSGGRTIF
TRBV12-3/TRBV12-4,CASRILLAGGPETQYF
TRBV7-9,CASSLARGGTEKLFF
TRBV20-1,CSTRGAIQETQYF
TRBV6-6,CASSFVSGGAYNEQFF
TRBV7-9,CASSPTRHEQFF
TRBV6-5,CASTYASGVQETQYF
TRBV10-3,CAISDFGERDEQFF